The 13 T cell receptor beta chains reported below all come from one sample, sequenced in a study of blood T cell repertoires in COVID-19. Some clones are missing from TCRdb's copy, which holds only in-frame ones; the method was immunoSEQ multiplex PCR. The table has tens of thousands of clones, under 90% seen once; the top ten hold approximately 0.4%. The source material was peripheral blood. The receptors were sampled from a human donor in a cohort sampled during active COVID-19.

V gene TRBV11-3 combines with J gene TRBJ1-1; 7 bases agree with TRBD1. This CDR3 is 13 amino acids long. CDR1 SGHNT and CDR2 YENEEA come from the germline V gene. Losses at the gene ends were 4 bases for V and 9 bases for J; bases not matched to a gene: 8. CDR3 residues: CASSWGDSAKAFF. As DNA, the CDR3 is TGTGCCAGCAGCTGGGGGGACAGCGCAAAAGCTTTCTTT.

V gene TRBV4-3 combines with J gene TRBJ2-7; 9 bases map to TRBD1. This CDR3 is 13 amino acids long. V trimming: 4 bases; J trimming: 5 bases; junction bases outside the gene matches: 3. Germline loops: CDR1 LGHNA, CDR2 YSLEER. CDR3 nucleotides: TGCGCCAGCAGCCTGGACAGGGGACACGAGCAGTACTTC. This encodes CASSLDRGHEQYF.

The rearrangement uses TRBV2 and TRBJ2-1; a possible D gene is TRBD2 (7 bases). The CDR3 is 13 amino acids. Germline-derived CDR1 and CDR2 are SNHLY and FYNNEI. The V and J ends lost 7 bases and 4 bases respectively, with 11 bases between them. Written as DNA, the CDR3 is TGTGCCAGCACCGAGGGGGGGTACAATGAGCAGTTCTTC. It codes for CASTEGGYNEQFF.

This chain uses TRBV5-8 with TRBJ1-1; 7 bases fit TRBD1. This CDR3 region has 15 residues. Germline assignment: CDR1 SGHTS and CDR2 YDEGEE. Losses at the gene ends were 3 bases for V and 3 bases for J; bases not matched to a gene: 8. CDR3 nucleotides: TGTGCCAGCAGCTCCGCGACAGGGCCTTACACTGAAGCTTTCTTT. Amino acid sequence: CASSSATGPYTEAFF.

This chain uses TRBV9 with TRBJ2-7; D may be TRBD2 (5 bases). Germline V gene lookup returns CDR1 SGDLS and CDR2 YYNGEE. This CDR3 region has 13 residues. Trimming removed 3 bases from V and 3 bases from J, with 10 bases in between. The CDR3 coding sequence is TGTGCCAGCAGCGCGAGCGGCGGCTACGAGCAGTACTTC. Protein product: CASSASGGYEQYF. The entire variable domain, with the rest obtained from reference TRBV9 and TRBJ2-7, is as follows: DSGVTQTPKHLITATGQRVTLRCSPRSGDLSVYWYQQSLDQGLQFLIQYYNGEERAKGNILERFSAQQFPDLHSELNLSSLELGDSALYFCASSASGGYEQYFGPGTRLTVT.

The chain uses TRBV4-1 and TRBJ1-5; possibly TRBD1 for D (6 bases). The germline CDR1 and CDR2 sequences are MGHRA and YSYEKL. Trimming took off 4 bases at V and 6 bases at J, with 16 bases between the two ends. The CDR3 contains 15 residues. CDR3 in DNA: TGCGCCAGCAGCCCCCCCATACAGGGCGGTCAGCCCCAGCATTTT. It translates to CASSPPIQGGQPQHF.

V usage is TRBV2 and J usage is TRBJ1-2; TRBD1 is a possible D gene (5 bases). Trimming left V 1 base short and J 0 bases short, with 9 bases between. The CDR3 is made up of 15 amino acids. Germline V gene lookup returns CDR1 SNHLY and CDR2 FYNNEI. CDR3 residues: CASSEVTDPNYGYTF. CDR3 DNA: TGTGCCAGCAGTGAAGTGACAGATCCTAACTATGGCTACACCTTC.

V and J are TRBV5-4 and TRBJ1-2; no reliable D call. Trimming took 2 bases from V and 5 from J, leaving 10 bases between them. Germline lookup yields CDR1 SGHNT and CDR2 YYREEE (reference sequence). The CDR3 extends over 13 amino acids. DNA for the CDR3: TGTGCCAGCAGCTTATCAGGTCCGTATGGCTACACCTTC. It codes for CASSLSGPYGYTF.

The gene calls are TRBV7-6 and TRBJ2-7, with D unresolved. The CDR3 length is 15 residues. With 1 base removed from V and 0 bases from J, the gap between germline ends came to 10 bases. From germline, CDR1 is SGHVS and CDR2 FNYEAQ. DNA for the CDR3: TGTGCCAGCAGCTTAGGTCCGTTGAGCTCCTACGAGCAGTACTTC. This gives the protein CASSLGPLSSYEQYF.

The chain uses TRBV13 and TRBJ1-2, with TRBD1 identical over 7 bases. The CDR3 consists of 12 residues. Germline values: CDR1 PRHDT, CDR2 FYEKMQ (reference sequence). The V segment lost 5 bases and the J segment 12 bases; nucleotides outside the gene matches: 9. For the CDR3, the DNA is TGTGCCAGCAGCCCCTCGACAGGGAGCAACACCTTC. This encodes CASSPSTGSNTF.

V usage is TRBV27 and J usage is TRBJ1-5; D not certain. The CDR3 runs 14 residues. Germline loops: CDR1 MNHEY, CDR2 SMNVEV (reference sequence). The V end was cut by 2 bases, the J end by 6 bases, with 11 bases between. As DNA, the CDR3 is TGTGCCAGCAGTTTAGGAGGATGGGGTCAGCCCCAGCATTTT. It codes for CASSLGGWGQPQHF.

This clone showed up just a few times. The V gene is TRBV7-9, the J gene TRBJ1-2; D unclear. Germline V gene lookup returns CDR1 SEHNR and CDR2 FQNEAQ (reference sequence). Trimming took 3 bases from V and 1 from J, leaving 6 bases between them. This CDR3 is built from 13 residues. As DNA, the CDR3 is TGTGCCAGCAGCTTCGGGTTTAACTATGGCTACACCTTC. Translating gives CASSFGFNYGYTF.

The chain couples TRBV18 to TRBJ1-1; possible D gene TRBD1, 6 bases. Germline V gives CDR1 KGHSH, CDR2 LQKENI. V lost 3 bases, J lost 3 bases, and 11 bases lay in between. This CDR3 has 14 residues. In DNA, the CDR3 is TGTGCCAGCTCACCGTTGGGGGCGGACACTGAAGCTTTCTTT. Encoded protein: CASSPLGADTEAFF.